This TCR beta chain was recovered during a study of T cell responses to AZD1222 COVID-19 vaccine. Findings of the study overall: An increase in Spike-specific TCR breadth and depth was observed after two AZD1222 doses.

Here immunoSEQ multiplex PCR was the method, and the copy in TCRdb shows in-frame clones only, minus some. The sample holds more than 120,000 clones, roughly 91% seen once. The germline gives CDR1 SGHVS, CDR2 FQNEAQ. Between the trimmed V and J ends, which lost 2 bases and 8 bases, there was a span of 10 bases. There are 13 residues in the CDR3. Turning to this clone: Its antigen remains unidentified.

The rearrangement uses TRBV7-8 and TRBJ2-1; D gene ambiguous. The receptor's source is an adult in good health. The specimen comprised peripheral blood, sampled on day 0 of AZD1222 vaccination. The CDR3 loop reads CASSLSPRDEQFF. In DNA, the CDR3 is TGTGCCAGCAGCTTAAGCCCGCGAGATGAGCAGTTCTTC.